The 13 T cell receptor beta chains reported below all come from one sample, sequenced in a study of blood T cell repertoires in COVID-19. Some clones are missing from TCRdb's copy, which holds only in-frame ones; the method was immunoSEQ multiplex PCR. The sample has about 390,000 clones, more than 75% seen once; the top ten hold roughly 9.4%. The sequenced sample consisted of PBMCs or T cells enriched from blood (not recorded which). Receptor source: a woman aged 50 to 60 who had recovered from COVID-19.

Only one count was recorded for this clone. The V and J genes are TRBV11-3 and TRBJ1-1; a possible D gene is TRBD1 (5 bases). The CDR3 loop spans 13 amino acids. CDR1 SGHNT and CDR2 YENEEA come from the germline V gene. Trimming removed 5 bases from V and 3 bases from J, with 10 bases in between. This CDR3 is CASSLGGDTEAFF. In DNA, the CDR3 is TGTGCCAGCAGCCTGGGGGGGGACACTGAAGCTTTCTTT.

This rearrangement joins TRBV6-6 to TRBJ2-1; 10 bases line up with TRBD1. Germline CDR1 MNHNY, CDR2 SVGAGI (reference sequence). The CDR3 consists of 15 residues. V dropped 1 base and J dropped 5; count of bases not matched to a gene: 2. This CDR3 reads CASSYLGTGDNEQFF. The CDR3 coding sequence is TGTGCCAGCAGTTACTTAGGGACAGGGGACAATGAGCAGTTCTTC.

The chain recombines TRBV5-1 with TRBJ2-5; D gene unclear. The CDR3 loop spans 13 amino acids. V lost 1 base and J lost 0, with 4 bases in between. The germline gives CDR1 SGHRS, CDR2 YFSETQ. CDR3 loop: CASSLQYQETQYF. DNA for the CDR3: TGCGCCAGCAGCTTGCAATACCAAGAGACCCAGTACTTC.

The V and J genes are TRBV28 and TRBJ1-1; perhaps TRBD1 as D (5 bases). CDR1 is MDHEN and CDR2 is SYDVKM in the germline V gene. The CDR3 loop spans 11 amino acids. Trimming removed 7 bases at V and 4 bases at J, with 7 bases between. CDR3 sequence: CASKGATEAFF. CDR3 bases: TGTGCCAGCAAAGGGGCCACTGAAGCTTTCTTT.

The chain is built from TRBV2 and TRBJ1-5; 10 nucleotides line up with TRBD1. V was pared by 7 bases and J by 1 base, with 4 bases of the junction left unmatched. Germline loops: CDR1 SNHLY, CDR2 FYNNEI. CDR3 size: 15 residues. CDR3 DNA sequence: TGTGCCAGCACCCCGGGACAGGGGAGCAATCAGCCCCAGCATTTT. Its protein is CASTPGQGSNQPQHF.

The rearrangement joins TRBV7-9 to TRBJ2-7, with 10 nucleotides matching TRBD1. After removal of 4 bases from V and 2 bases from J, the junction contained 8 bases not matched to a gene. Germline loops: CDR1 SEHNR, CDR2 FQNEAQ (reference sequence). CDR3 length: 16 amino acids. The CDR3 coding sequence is TGTGCCAGCAGCTCGTGGCGGACAGGGGGTCCCTACGAGCAGTACTTC. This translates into CASSSWRTGGPYEQYF.

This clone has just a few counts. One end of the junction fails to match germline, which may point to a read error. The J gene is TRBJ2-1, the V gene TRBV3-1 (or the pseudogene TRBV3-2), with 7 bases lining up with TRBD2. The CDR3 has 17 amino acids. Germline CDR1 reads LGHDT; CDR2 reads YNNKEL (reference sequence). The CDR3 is CASSQGMPGTTRDSRIF. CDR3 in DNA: TGTGCCAGCAGCCAAGGCATGCCTGGGACTACGAGGGATTCGCGGATCTTC.

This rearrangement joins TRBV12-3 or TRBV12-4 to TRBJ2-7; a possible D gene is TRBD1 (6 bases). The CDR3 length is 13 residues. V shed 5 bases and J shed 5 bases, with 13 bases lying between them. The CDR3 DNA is TGTGCCAGCAGTCCAAAGGACAGTGACGAGCAGTACTTC. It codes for CASSPKDSDEQYF.

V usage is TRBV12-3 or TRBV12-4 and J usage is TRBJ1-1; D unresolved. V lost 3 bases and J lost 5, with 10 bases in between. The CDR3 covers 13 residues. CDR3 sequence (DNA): TGTGCCAGCAGTTTCGAGGGTCGGACTGAAGCTTTCTTT. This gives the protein CASSFEGRTEAFF.

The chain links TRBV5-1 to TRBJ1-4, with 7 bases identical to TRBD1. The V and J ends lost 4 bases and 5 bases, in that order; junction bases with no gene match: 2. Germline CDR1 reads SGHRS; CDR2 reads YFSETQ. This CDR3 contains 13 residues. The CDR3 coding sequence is TGCGCCAGCAGCCCGACAGGGAATGAAAAACTGTTTTTT. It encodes CASSPTGNEKLFF.

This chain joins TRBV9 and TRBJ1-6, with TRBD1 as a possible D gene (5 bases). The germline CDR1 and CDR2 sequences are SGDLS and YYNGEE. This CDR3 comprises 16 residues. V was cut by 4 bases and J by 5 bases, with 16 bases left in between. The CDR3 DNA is TGTGCCAGCAGCCCGCGGGGGGGGTGGCATAATTCACCCCTCCACTTT. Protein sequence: CASSPRGGWHNSPLHF.

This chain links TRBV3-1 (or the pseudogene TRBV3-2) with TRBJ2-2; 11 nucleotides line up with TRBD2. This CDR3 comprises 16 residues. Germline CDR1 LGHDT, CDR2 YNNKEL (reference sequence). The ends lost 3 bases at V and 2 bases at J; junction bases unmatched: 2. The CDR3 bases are TGTGCCAGCAGCCAGGGGACTAGCGGAAACACCGGGGAGCTGTTTTTT. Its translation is CASSQGTSGNTGELFF.

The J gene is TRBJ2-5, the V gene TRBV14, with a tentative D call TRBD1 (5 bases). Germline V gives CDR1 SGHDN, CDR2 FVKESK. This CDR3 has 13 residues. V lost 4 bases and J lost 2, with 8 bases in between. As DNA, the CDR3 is TGTGCCAGCAGCCTTCGACAGCAAGAGACCCAGTACTTC. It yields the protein CASSLRQQETQYF.